A single sample gave rise to the 4 T cell receptor beta chains below, sequenced in a study of T cells in Graves' hyperthyroidism and ophthalmopathy. TCR beta CDR3 regions were amplified from RNA. HTBI primers were used for first-round RT-PCR of the TCR CDR3. One entry per CDR3 protein, called by TCRdb with MiXCR from the multiplex PCR reads. The data contain hundreds of thousands of distinct CDR3 sequences, 15% to 19% of them singletons. Sequencing input: blood. These receptors were obtained from a woman aged 18-30 years with Graves' hyperthyroidism.

The rearrangement joins TRBV29-1 to TRBJ1-6; the match to TRBD1 covers 7 bases. V shed 6 bases, J shed 7 bases, and the junction held 6 bases outside the gene matches. This CDR3 has 13 amino acids. Per germline, CDR1 SQVTM and CDR2 ANQGSEA. CDR3 amino acids: CSVRQGNNSPLHF. DNA of the CDR3: TGCAGCGTCCGACAGGGTAACAATTCACCCCTCCACTTT. The entire variable domain, with the rest obtained from reference TRBV29-1 and TRBJ1-6, is as follows: SAVISQKPSRDICQRGTSLTIQCQVDSQVTMMFWYRQQPGQSLTLIATANQGSEATYESGFVIDKFPISRPNLTFSTLTVSNMSPEDSSIYLCSVRQGNNSPLHFGNGTRLTVT.

This clonotype showed up just a few times. J is TRBJ1-1 and V is TRBV4-1; perhaps TRBD1 as D (6 bases). Trimming took off 0 bases at V and 2 bases at J, with 10 bases between the two ends. Germline-derived CDR1 and CDR2 are MGHRA and YSYEKL. CDR3 length equals 15 residues. CDR3: CASSQDSGGNTEAFF. CDR3 sequence (DNA): TGCGCCAGCAGCCAAGATTCCGGGGGCAACACTGAAGCTTTCTTT.

This clonotype was seen many times. The genes are TRBV28 and TRBJ1-1; maybe TRBD1 (5 bases). The V gene's germline CDR1 is MDHEN and CDR2 SYDVKM. Trimming shortened V by 8 bases and J by 3 bases, and 28 bases separated the two germline ends. CDR3 length: 18 amino acids. The CDR3 spells CASSPLKGRAGKDTEAFF. DNA of the CDR3: TGTGCCAGCTCCCCTCTGAAAGGACGGGCAGGGAAGGACACTGAAGCTTTCTTT.

V and J are TRBV15 and TRBJ1-6, with 8 bases fitting TRBD1. The CDR3 totals 14 residues. V lost 6 bases and J lost 11; bases outside the gene matches: 9. Germline CDR1 and CDR2: LNHNV and YYDKDF (reference sequence). CDR3 protein: CATRNVRGLTPLHF. The CDR3 coding sequence is TGTGCCACCAGGAACGTCAGGGGGCTAACACCCCTCCACTTT.